This T cell receptor (beta chain) was observed in a study of CD8 T cells in acute hepatitis C reinfection. V dropped 0 bases and J dropped 8 bases, with 11 bases sitting between them. CDR1 is SGHRS and CDR2 is YFSETQ in the germline V gene. The CDR3 sequence is 14 residues long. Findings of the study overall: All groups preferentially used TRBV04 and TRBV06, which was not due to overrepresentation in the naive pool. No group differed significantly in the high NS3-1073 repertoire diversity.

Sequencing used immunoSEQ multiplex PCR; TCRdb keeps in-frame clones, though not all of them. Altogether tens of thousands of clones are present, around nine tenths being singletons, with the ten largest covering roughly 0.51%. Time point indicated: naive CD8 control sorted from an acute-time-point sample. Cells were stained for CD3, CD8 and CD45RO, excluding dead cells. Concerning this clone: Antigen: not known.

What was sequenced was naive CD8+ T cells from PBMCs. This clonotype was sampled from a man aged 25-45 years with chronic hepatitis C. The chain combines TRBV5-1 with TRBJ1-4; no reliable D call. This CDR3 reads CASSLGFGVEKLFF. In DNA form, the CDR3 reads TGCGCCAGCAGCTTGGGTTTCGGGGTGGAAAAACTGTTTTTT.